The 26 T cell receptor beta chains reported below all come from one sample, sequenced in a study of CD8 T cell repertoires and HIV-1 epitope variants. Their target antigens are unknown. Data came from immunoSEQ multiplex PCR; TCRdb stores just in-frame clones and leaves some out. The sample records approximately 5,000 clones, less than 70% being singletons. The sequencing input was cultured CD8+ T cells derived from PBMCs. These receptors all stem from a male donor with HIV.

V usage is TRBV4-3 and J usage is TRBJ2-1; D is undetermined. CDR1 LGHNA and CDR2 YSLEER come from the germline V gene. V lost 0 bases to trimming and J lost 5 bases, with 5 bases between them. This CDR3 has 13 amino acids. DNA of the CDR3: TGCGCCAGCAGCCAAGATGAGGACAATGAGCAGTTCTTC. It encodes CASSQDEDNEQFF.

This chain links TRBV5-6 with TRBJ2-7, with TRBD1 identical over 7 bases. V lost 0 bases and J lost 2; bases outside the gene matches: 14. The germline V gene has CDR1 SGHDT and CDR2 YYEEEE. The CDR3 runs to 18 residues. In DNA, the CDR3 is TGTGCCAGCAGCTTGGGTATTTTTTCGGACAGGCAAACCTACGAGCAGTACTTC. Protein: CASSLGIFSDRQTYEQYF.

The chain links TRBV27 to TRBJ2-3; 10 positions agree with TRBD2. The CDR3 is 18 amino acids. Germline CDR1 and CDR2: MNHEY and SMNVEV (reference sequence). Losses at the gene ends were 7 bases for V and 0 bases for J; bases not matched to a gene: 13. The CDR3 region has the DNA TGTGCCAGCACCCCGACCACGACTAGCGGGCGTAGCACAGATACGCAGTATTTT. This translates into CASTPTTTSGRSTDTQYF.

V is TRBV10-3 and J is TRBJ2-7; a weak D match, TRBD2 (5 bases). Trimming removed 4 bases from V and 2 bases from J, with 12 bases in between. Germline V gives CDR1 ENHRY, CDR2 SYGVKD. CDR3 length equals 14 residues. This chain's CDR3 is CAISGVGNTYEQYF. DNA for the CDR3: TGTGCCATCAGTGGGGTCGGGAATACCTACGAGCAGTACTTC.

The rearrangement links TRBV5-4 to TRBJ1-2; D is ambiguous. The CDR3 extends over 12 amino acids. The germline gives CDR1 SGHNT, CDR2 YYREEE (reference sequence). V gave up 0 bases and J gave up 7 bases, with 7 bases separating them. For the CDR3, the DNA is TGTGCCAGCAGCTTGGCACCTGGTGGCTACACCTTC. It specifies CASSLAPGGYTF.

DNA for the CDR3: TGTGCCAGCAGCTTGACAGGGTACGAGCAGTACTTC. Its protein product is CASSLTGYEQYF. The J gene is TRBJ2-7, the V gene TRBV5-5; a possible D gene is TRBD1 (6 bases). V lost 1 base to trimming and J lost 4 bases, with 6 bases between them. Germline V CDR1 and CDR2: SGHKS, YYEKEE (reference sequence). The CDR3 has 12 amino acids.

The chain is built from TRBV9 and TRBJ2-7; possible D gene TRBD2, 5 bases. The length of the CDR3 is 14 residues. The V gene's germline CDR1 is SGDLS and CDR2 YYNGEE. Trimming removed 0 bases at V and 2 bases at J, with 9 bases between. CDR3 residues: CASSVGTGTYEQYF. CDR3 bases: TGTGCCAGCAGCGTAGGAACGGGGACCTACGAGCAGTACTTC.

This sequence joins TRBV27 and TRBJ2-7; the match to TRBD1 covers 7 bases. Trimming cost V 5 bases and J 3 bases; bases outside gene matches: 7. Germline values: CDR1 MNHEY, CDR2 SMNVEV (reference sequence). The CDR3 has 14 amino acids. CDR3 sequence (DNA): TGTGCCAGCAGTCCCGGACAGGCCATCTACGAGCAGTACTTC. This translates into CASSPGQAIYEQYF.

This clone showed up just a few times. An end of the junction differs from the germline gene, which may be a read error. This rearrangement joins TRBV7-7 to TRBJ2-7, with 8 bases fitting TRBD1. The CDR3 consists of 13 residues. In germline, CDR1 is SSHAT, CDR2 FNYEAQ (reference sequence). Here the CDR3 DNA reads TGTGCTAGCAGCCGCGGACAGGGCTACGAGCAGTACTTC. This codes for CASSRGQGYEQYF.

The chain recombines TRBV6-1 with TRBJ2-3; D may be TRBD1 (6 bases). V lost 6 bases, J lost 1 base, and 11 bases lay in between. CDR3 length equals 14 residues. Germline V gene data show CDR1 as MNHNS and CDR2 as SASEGT. The CDR3 loop reads CASRQGYGTDTQYF. The CDR3, as DNA: TGTGCCAGCAGACAGGGCTATGGCACAGATACGCAGTATTTT.

This clone has a handful of counts. The rearrangement uses TRBV7-9 and TRBJ1-1; no clear D. CDR1 and CDR2 from the germline V gene are SEHNR and FQNEAQ (reference sequence). Trimming pared 8 bases from V and 1 base from J, leaving 20 bases between. The CDR3 sequence is 16 residues long. The CDR3 here is CASGPNTAGPNTEAFF. The CDR3 DNA reads TGTGCCAGCGGACCGAACACGGCAGGACCGAACACTGAAGCTTTCTTT. Together with reference TRBV7-9 and TRBJ1-1, the CDR3 gives the full variable domain: DTGVSQNPRHKITKRGQNVTFRCDPISEHNRLYWYRQTLGQGPEFLTYFQNEAQLEKSRLLSDRFSAERPKGSFSTLEIQRTEQGDSAMYLCASGPNTAGPNTEAFFGQGTRLTVV.

This clone was picked up a small number of times. Here the CDR3 reads CASSLDWRERRGGELFF. The CDR3 coding sequence is TGTGCCAGCAGCTTAGACTGGCGGGAGAGGCGGGGCGGGGAGCTGTTTTTT. V usage is TRBV7-2 and J usage is TRBJ2-2, with TRBD2 matching over 7 bases. The CDR3 has 17 amino acids. Germline-derived CDR1 and CDR2 are SGHTA and FQGNSA. J gave up 7 bases and V 1 base, and 12 bases lay outside the gene matches.

This clone was seen more than once but under ten times. The rearrangement links TRBV7-6 to TRBJ1-3; D might be TRBD1 (6 bases). Trimming took off 5 bases at V and 2 bases at J, with 16 bases between the two ends. Germline CDR1 is SGHVS and CDR2 is FNYEAQ. There are 16 residues in the CDR3. CDR3 in amino acids: CASSLGPRGTGNTIYF. Written as DNA, the CDR3 is TGTGCCAGCAGCCTGGGCCCAAGGGGGACTGGAAACACCATATATTTT.

CDR3 protein: CASSLRNRQGEVGYTF. For the CDR3, the DNA is TGTGCCAGCAGTTTAAGGAACCGGCAGGGGGAGGTTGGCTACACCTTC. The chain links TRBV27 to TRBJ1-2, with TRBD1 identical over 7 bases. From germline, CDR1 is MNHEY and CDR2 SMNVEV (reference sequence). The CDR3 length is 16 residues. J lost 7 bases, V lost 2 bases, and 13 bases had no gene match.

By share of the sample, this clone is medium-sized. The gene calls are TRBV2 and TRBJ1-2; 8 nucleotides align to TRBD1. Germline V gene lookup returns CDR1 SNHLY and CDR2 FYNNEI. The CDR3 length is 14 residues. The J segment lost 8 bases and the V segment lost 6 bases, leaving 11 bases of the junction unmatched. The CDR3 here is CASSLGQGLLGYTF. For the CDR3, the DNA is TGTGCCAGCAGCCTAGGACAGGGACTGTTGGGCTACACCTTC.

The chain has TRBV1 and TRBJ2-7; the D call in the table, TRBD1, was not verified against the DNA. TRBV1 is annotated as a pseudogene. This CDR3 has 16 amino acids. Written as DNA, the CDR3 is TGCACCAGCAGCCAAGATCGCTATGGGACAGGGGGCGAGCAGTACTTC. Residues: CTSSQDRYGTGGEQYF.

The gene calls are TRBV7-9 and TRBJ1-2; D unresolved. Looked up from germline, CDR1 is SEHNR and CDR2 is FQNEAQ (reference sequence). V was cut by 3 bases and J by 6 bases, with 8 bases left in between. The CDR3 spans 12 residues. CDR3 nucleotide sequence: TGTGCCAGCAGCTTCGGTAGGGATGGCTACACCTTC. Translating it yields CASSFGRDGYTF.

This clone has a single count. The V call is TRBV2, the J call TRBJ1-2, with TRBD1 matching 7 bases. Per germline, CDR1 SNHLY and CDR2 FYNNEI. V dropped 3 bases and J dropped 4; count of bases not matched to a gene: 8. The CDR3 extends over 15 amino acids. The CDR3 bases are TGTGCCAGCAGTGACCGGGACAGTTCCATCTATGGCTACACCTTC. Its protein product is CASSDRDSSIYGYTF.

The chain employs TRBV7-8 and TRBJ2-7, with D unclear. V was pared by 5 bases and J by 0 bases, with 8 bases between. This CDR3 is 13 amino acids long. CDR1 and CDR2 (germline): SGHVS, FQNEAQ. The CDR3 spells CASSPSYSYEQYF. In DNA, the CDR3 is TGTGCCAGCAGCCCCAGTTACTCCTACGAGCAGTACTTC.

V gene TRBV9 combines with J gene TRBJ2-2; D uncertain. V was pared by 0 bases and J by 6 bases, with 9 bases between. The CDR3 spans 14 residues. The V gene's germline CDR1 is SGDLS and CDR2 YYNGEE. CDR3 residues: CASSVVQGAGELFF. As DNA, the CDR3 is TGTGCCAGCAGCGTAGTTCAAGGCGCCGGGGAGCTGTTTTTT.

V usage is TRBV6-6 and J usage is TRBJ2-7; 7 bases align to TRBD1. This CDR3 comprises 13 residues. Germline V gene lookup returns CDR1 MNHNY and CDR2 SVGAGI (reference sequence). V shed 2 bases, J shed 5 bases, and the junction held 3 bases outside the gene matches. The CDR3 loop reads CASSYQGVNEQYF. The CDR3 DNA is TGTGCCAGCAGTTACCAGGGGGTGAACGAGCAGTACTTC.

The genes are TRBV4-3 and TRBJ2-1, with 8 bases lining up with TRBD2. From germline, CDR1 is LGHNA and CDR2 YSLEER. The CDR3 covers 20 residues. The junction had 18 bases not matched to a gene; V was cut back by 0 bases and J by 5 bases. CDR3 nucleotides: TGCGCCAGCAGCCAAGATCTTGGCGGGGGGTCCCTTATTGGCGACAATGAGCAGTTCTTC. Protein product: CASSQDLGGGSLIGDNEQFF.

This sequence joins TRBV9 and TRBJ2-2, with D tentatively TRBD1 (5 bases). CDR1 and CDR2 from the germline V gene are SGDLS and YYNGEE. Trimming pared 0 bases from V and 8 bases from J, leaving 5 bases between. The CDR3 consists of 12 residues. The CDR3 loop is CASSVAGGELFF. The CDR3 nucleotides are TGTGCCAGCAGCGTAGCAGGGGGGGAGCTGTTTTTT.

This chain joins TRBV7-9 and TRBJ1-1; D ambiguous. V was cut by 3 bases and J by 1 base, with 3 bases left in between. The CDR3 runs 12 residues. Germline CDR1 and CDR2: SEHNR and FQNEAQ (reference sequence). The chain's CDR3 is CASSFGNTEAFF. The CDR3 DNA follows: TGTGCCAGCAGCTTCGGGAACACTGAAGCTTTCTTT.

The CDR3, as DNA: TGTGCCACCAGCAGCCTATACAGGGACGAGCAGTACTTC. Amino acid sequence: CATSSLYRDEQYF. This chain uses TRBV15 with TRBJ2-7; D perhaps matches TRBD1 (6 bases). This CDR3 is 13 amino acids long. V lost 3 bases, J lost 5 bases, and 11 bases lay in between. Germline values: CDR1 LNHNV, CDR2 YYDKDF (reference sequence).

This clone was counted once. The gene calls are TRBV25-1 and TRBJ2-1; D is uncertain. The CDR3 length is 14 residues. Per germline, CDR1 MGHDK and CDR2 SYGVNS. V was cut by 3 bases and J by 9 bases, with 15 bases left in between. The CDR3 bases are TGTGCCAGCAGTGATTCACTCAGGTCAGGTGAGCAGTTCTTC. Residues: CASSDSLRSGEQFF.